This TCR beta chain was obtained from a study of blood T cell repertoires in COVID-19 (dated by TCRdb to 2018 to 2021). Study-wide context: Samples from collaborators originated in the United States, Italy and Spain and spanned both the acute and convalescent phases of COVID-19. The material from the prospective study consisted of cDNA or gDNA derived from T cells, B-cell-depleted T cells, or PBMCs. Deeply sampled blood TCRbeta repertoires from subjects exposed to, actively infected with, or recovered from COVID-19 were included in the dataset. The repertoires were made available in a free public database intended to serve as a resource for research on the immune response to SARS-CoV-2. Samples were obtained from the ongoing ImmuneRACE study (first 160 participants) and from 1,254 subjects provided by 6 global collaborators. A de-identified subject ID, COVID-19 status, age in years and sex were almost always included in the sample metadata. Where available, HLA class I and class II types were taken from metadata supplied by the sample provider and were not determined by assay-based typing. Beyond this particular receptor, the publication reports: How much clinical and demographic metadata was included differed by source and by participant, and the metadata was provided uncurated.

The germline V gene specifies KGHSH as CDR1 and LQKENI as CDR2. The V and J ends are trimmed by 0 bases and 0 bases, leaving 14 bases between them. CDR3 length: 17 amino acids, cysteine to phenylalanine. Kept here is only the CDR3 DNA, which spans 51 bases and is read in frame from base 1. For this clone: Its target antigen remains unknown. Per-nucleotide qualities are absent, and no much larger clonotype sits a single base away.

TCRbeta CDR3 regions were amplified from genomic DNA using the immunoSEQ Assay, a bias-controlled multiplex PCR. The original methods were these. The number of nucleated cells in each sample was estimated from the amplification of reference gene primers within the assay. To quantify the absolute abundance of each unique TCRbeta CDR3 rearrangement, sequence reads were collapsed and filtered. For each sample, productive Simpson clonality was calculated as the square root of Simpson's diversity index across productive rearrangements. Held by TCRdb, this immuneACCESS table contains in-frame sequences only and omits some clones. Under half of the omission traces to an unresolved V gene where checked; the cause of the rest is unknown. V, J and clone size derive from that table, while D and trimming were established from the DNA sequence. Counted in this sample were 140,000 to 150,000 clones; 88% of them appeared once. The top ten constitute approximately 1.8% of the sample.

Collaborating institutions collected whole blood in K2EDTA tubes following their own protocols. For TCRbeta analysis, collaborator samples were shipped as frozen whole blood, as isolated PBMCs, or as DNA extracted from either sample type. Sequencing used peripheral blood. The source of this sequence is an older man with acute or convalescent COVID-19. The chain couples TRBV18 to TRBJ1-1; the D gene is perhaps TRBD1, on 5 matching bases. The CDR3 amino acid sequence is: CASSPPQGGGMNTEAFF. The DNA sequence is TGTGCCAGCTCACCACCGCAGGGCGGTGGGATGAACACTGAAGCTTTCTTT.